This T cell receptor beta chain appears in the sequencing data of a study of T cell repertoires in cytomegalovirus infection. About the research overall: From public TCR beta signatures came an indication of both CMV infection and matching HLA type. Study-level results: Using cumulative public TCR beta family frequency, the authors identified those who carried CMV together with the relevant HLA. The ex vivo response was dominated by HLA-C-restricted CMV-specific TCR beta clonotypes.

V lost 4 bases to trimming and J lost 9 bases; unmatched junction nucleotides: 7. Germline loops: CDR1 SGHTA, CDR2 FQGTGA. The CDR3 runs 13 residues. TCRdb called the reads again in MiXCR, with one record for every CDR3 protein. The sample shows approximately 500,000 distinct CDR3 sequences, approximately 10% of them seen only once. This clonotype was detected many times. Its cognate antigen is unknown. The sequenced material came from PBMCs. V and J are TRBV7-3 and TRBJ2-7, with TRBD1 matching 9 bases. The sequence came from a human donor in good health (CMV status not recorded). Some clones in this sample may be carry-over from other donors' samples. CDR3: CASSSPDRGGQYF. CDR3 nucleotides: TGTGCCAGCAGCTCACCGGACAGGGGCGGGCAGTACTTC.